The clone carrying this T cell receptor beta chain turned up a few times. Its antigen is unidentified. This entry is derived from a study of beta chain features in type 1 diabetes. CDR3 size: 18 residues. CDR1 is MDHEN, CDR2 SYDVKM, per germline. J was trimmed by 7 bases and V by 5 bases; bases with no gene match: 18. Of the isolated RNA, all was reverse transcribed, and so the sequenced material was expressed TCRB transcripts. Read counts averaged around 3.6 million for samples of naive, central memory and regulatory T cells. Sequencing used immunoSEQ multiplex PCR; TCRdb keeps in-frame clones, though not all of them. Of just over 600,000 clones in the sample, roughly a sixth were seen once. Whole-study results and caveats: Healthy donors had naive, central memory and Treg TCRB repertoires that appeared less similar than those seen among patients. Moderately but significantly shorter TCRB CDR3s were found in Type 1 diabetes patients in all four CD4+ subsets.

Via CD45RO/CCR7/CD25/CD127/CD95/CD27, cells of the CD4+ naive, central memory, regulatory and stem cell-like memory subsets were sorted. The clonotype was recovered from a man aged 18 to 35 in good health. The rearrangement uses TRBV28 and TRBJ1-5, with 9 nucleotides matching TRBD1. The sequencing input was naive CD4+ T cells from blood. The CDR3 protein is CASSPGQGLTGLWQPQHF. The CDR3 bases are TGTGCCAGCAGTCCCGGACAGGGGTTGACGGGCTTGTGGCAGCCCCAGCATTTT.